This record concerns one T cell receptor beta chain sequence. Germline CDR1 is SGHRS and CDR2 is YFSETQ. The CDR3 is made up of 15 amino acids. V was clipped by 2 bases and J by 2 bases; unmatched bases: 1. This specimen belongs to a study of blood T cell repertoires in COVID-19. Whole-study context: Spain, Italy and the United States supplied samples that represented acute and convalescent COVID-19. In each case, the material was cDNA or gDNA derived from T cells, B-cell-depleted T cells, or PBMCs.

Authors' data handling: From reference gene primer amplification, estimates of nucleated cell counts were derived. Libraries were prepared by immunoSEQ multiplex PCR; TCRdb keeps only in-frame clonotypes and omits some of them. V, J and clone size are those of that table, while D and trimming were read from the DNA. The repertoire holds 65,000 to 80,000 clones, roughly 82% seen once, with just over 20% in the top ten. Sequenced material: peripheral blood. The gene calls are TRBV5-1 and TRBJ2-1; 10 bases line up with TRBD2. The source of this sequence is a human donor in a cohort sampled during active COVID-19. The CDR3, as DNA: TGCGCCAGCAGCTTAAGCGGGGGGGCCTACAATGAGCAGTTCTTC. This codes for CASSLSGGAYNEQFF.